This T cell receptor (beta chain) derives from a study of T-cell memory formation after mild COVID-19 (dated by TCRdb to about 2021). About the study as a whole: Most TCR sequence clusters were specific to one of the two donors. Two young, previously healthy adult volunteers made up the cohort, one male and one female. In a couple of donors, T-cell clones that expanded and contracted after mild COVID-19 were followed by sequencing TCRalpha and TCRbeta repertoires longitudinally. Study-wide findings and limitations: Clones that contracted from day 15 to 85 showed balanced CD4/CD8 phenotypes, whereas a second wave of clones that expanded from day 15 to 37 leaned towards CD4+. Some responding clones were found in pre-infection memory, which suggests that pre-existing cross-reactive memory T cells took part in the SARS-CoV-2 response. SARS-CoV-2 specificity of the second-wave clones peaking on day 37 was not confirmed. Only two mild cases were covered by the study, and larger cohorts that include severe cases with pre-infection samples were considered necessary. Contracting CD4+ clones appeared mostly in the CM and EM memory subsets, whereas CD8+ clones were enriched in EMRA.

This clonotype appeared many times. The antigen it recognizes is unknown. Base qualities were left out, and no much larger clone turns up one base away. PBMCs were isolated by Ficoll-Paque density gradient centrifugation. Sequencing relied on an Illumina NovaSeq 6000. TCRalpha and TCRbeta cDNA libraries were built by 5'RACE with constant-segment primers, adding sample barcodes and unique molecular identifiers. RNA was extracted from every sample with Trizol reagent. Amplification of the libraries took two PCR steps, and the second step added a second sample barcode plus Illumina TruSeq adapters. Sequencing of libraries was performed on an Illumina NovaSeq with 2 x 150 bp paired-end reads. As for the authors' bioinformatics: Reads were demultiplexed and collapsed into UMI-guided consensus sequences with migec v1.2.7. Using mixcr v2.1.11, UMI consensuses were aligned to TRA and TRB V and J templates and then assembled into clonotypes. A clonotype was counted as expanded or contracted only when both edgeR and NoisET called the clonotype significant, with the noise models trained on biological replicates. For edgeR calls, the thresholds were a false discovery rate-adjusted p below 0.01 and a log2 fold-change of 1. As an exploratory analysis of dynamics, max-normalized trajectories of the 1000 most abundant clonotypes were examined by PCA with hierarchical clustering. Each responding clone was given a CD4 or CD8 phenotype based on the CD4+ and CD8+ repertoires, which had been sequenced separately. The public reads were reprocessed in TCRdb via fastp at Q25 and MiXCR, keeping in-frame beta chains. Under each unique CDR3 protein, matching rows form one entry showing the most common genes and DNA. The V and J calls here are based on TCRdb, not the publication. For this sample the table gives 580,000 or so distinct CDR3 sequences, of which 17% were detected only once. The ten largest make up roughly 8.2% of the sample.

Input material: PBMCs or a T cell subset sorted from them (not recorded which). This clonotype was obtained from an adult woman who had mild COVID-19 (a few samples of this study predate the infection). The sample titles of this study are shuffled in the database, so cell type and time point are left out; the donor was told from shared clones.

The CDR3 protein: CASSLAAGTLYNEQFF. The DNA is TGTGCCAGCAGCTTAGCAGCTGGAACCCTCTACAATGAGCAGTTCTTC. The chain joins TRBV11-2 to TRBJ2-1; no D gene is confidently identified. The germline V gene provides CDR1 SGHAT and CDR2 FQNNGV. The CDR3 runs 16 amino acids, cysteine and phenylalanine included. Only the CDR3 DNA stays, 48 bases, in frame from base 1. V lost 1 base and J lost 3 bases; the stretch between them is 13 bases long.